The clone carrying this T cell receptor (beta chain) was detected ten times or more. As yet, its antigen is unknown. The data are from a study of blood T cells in healthy people across ages. The CDR3 is 15 residues long. The germline V gene has CDR1 MNHEY and CDR2 SMNVEV (reference sequence). V was trimmed by 6 bases and J by 0 bases, leaving 12 bases between them. Study-wide results and caveats: Older age went with lower TCR beta diversity per million T cells, in a roughly linear way.

With a J-beta primer mix and a sample-barcoded 5' primer, a second PCR ran 7 to 11 cycles. TCRdb re-derived calls from the 5' RACE reads in MiXCR, one entry per CDR3 protein. The sample lists 710,000 or so distinct CDR3 sequences; roughly 20% were seen once. Every participating donor contributed 7.5 to 10 milliliters of peripheral blood through a draw. At least 6 million PBMCs were isolated per sample. This sequence joins TRBV27 and TRBJ2-1, with D perhaps given as TRBD1 or TRBD2 (5 bases each). This receptor was obtained from a man between 65 and 85 years old in good health. The sample consisted of blood. The CDR3 DNA follows: TGTGCCAGCAGCACAGGACTGGTCTCCTACAATGAGCAGTTCTTC. Translation gives CASSTGLVSYNEQFF.